Detailed here is one T cell receptor beta chain. Its antigen is not identified. The entry originates in a study of T cell responses to AZD1222 COVID-19 vaccine. Germline lookup yields CDR1 SGHTA and CDR2 FQGNSA. V was pared by 4 bases and J by 7 bases, with 15 bases of the junction left unmatched. CDR3 size: 16 residues. Whole-study results and caveats: Vaccination with two AZD1222 doses was followed by a rise in Spike-specific TCR breadth and depth. Just a handful of AZD1222 recipients tested seropositive at baseline. Nearly half of spike-specific TCRs reportedly target variant regions that are unmutated in the B.1.351 and B.1.1.7 variants.

The data were produced by immunoSEQ multiplex PCR, yet TCRdb's version contains in-frame clones alone and is incomplete. The sample carries about 140,000 clones, roughly 92% recorded once. The chain has TRBV7-2 and TRBJ2-5, with 7 bases lining up with TRBD2. The sequenced sample was peripheral blood, obtained on day 0 of AZD1222 vaccination. This clonotype was obtained from an adult in good health. The CDR3 DNA reads TGTGCCAGCAGCTCGACTAGCCAACCCTTAACGGGGACCCAGTACTTC. Translated, it gives CASSSTSQPLTGTQYF.